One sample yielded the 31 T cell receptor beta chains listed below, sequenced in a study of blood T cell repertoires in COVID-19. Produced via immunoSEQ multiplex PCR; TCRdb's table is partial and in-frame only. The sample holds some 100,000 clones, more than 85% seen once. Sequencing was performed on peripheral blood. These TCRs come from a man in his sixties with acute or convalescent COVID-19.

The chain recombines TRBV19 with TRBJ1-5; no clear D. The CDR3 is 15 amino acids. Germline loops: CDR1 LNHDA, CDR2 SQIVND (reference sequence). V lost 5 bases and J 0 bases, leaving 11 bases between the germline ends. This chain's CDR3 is CASSSEVYSNQPQHF. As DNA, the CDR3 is TGTGCCAGTAGTTCGGAGGTCTATAGCAATCAGCCCCAGCATTTT. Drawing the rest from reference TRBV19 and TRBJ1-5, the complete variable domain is DGGITQSPKYLFRKEGQNVTLSCEQNLNHDAMYWYRQDPGQGLRLIYYSQIVNDFQKGDIAEGYSVSREKKESFPLTVTSAQKNPTAFYLCASSSEVYSNQPQHFGDGTRLSIL.

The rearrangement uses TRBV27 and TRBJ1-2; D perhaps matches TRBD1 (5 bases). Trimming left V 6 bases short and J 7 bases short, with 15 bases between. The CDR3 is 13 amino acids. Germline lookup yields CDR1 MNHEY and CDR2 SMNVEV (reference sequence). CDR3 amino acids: CASRWTGDSGYTF. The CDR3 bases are TGTGCCAGCAGGTGGACCGGGGACTCTGGCTACACCTTC.

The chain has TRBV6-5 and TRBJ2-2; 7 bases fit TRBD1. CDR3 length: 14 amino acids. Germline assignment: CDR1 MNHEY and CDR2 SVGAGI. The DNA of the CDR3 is TGTGTGCCAGCCCCACAGGGGTACACCGGGGAGCTGTTTTTT. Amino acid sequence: CVPAPQGYTGELFF.

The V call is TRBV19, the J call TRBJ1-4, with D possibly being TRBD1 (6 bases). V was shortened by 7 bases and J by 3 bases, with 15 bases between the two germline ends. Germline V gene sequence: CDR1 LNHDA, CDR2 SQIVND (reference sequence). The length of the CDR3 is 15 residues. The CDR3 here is CASNMQGLPNEKLFF. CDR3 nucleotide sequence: TGTGCCAGTAACATGCAGGGGTTGCCTAATGAAAAACTGTTTTTT.

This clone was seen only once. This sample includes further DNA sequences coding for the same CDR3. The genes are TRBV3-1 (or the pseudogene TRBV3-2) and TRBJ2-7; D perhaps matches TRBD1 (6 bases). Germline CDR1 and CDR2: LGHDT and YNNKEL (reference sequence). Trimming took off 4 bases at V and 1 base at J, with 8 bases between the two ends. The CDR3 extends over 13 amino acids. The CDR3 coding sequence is TGTGCCAGCAGCCGCGGACAGTCCTACGAGCAGTACGTC. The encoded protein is CASSRGQSYEQYV.

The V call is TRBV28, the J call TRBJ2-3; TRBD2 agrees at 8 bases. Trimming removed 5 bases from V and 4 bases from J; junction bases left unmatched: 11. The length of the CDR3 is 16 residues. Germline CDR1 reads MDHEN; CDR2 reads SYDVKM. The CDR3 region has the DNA TGTGCCAGCAGTATTCCCAGCGGGAGTGGCGCAGATACGCAGTATTTT. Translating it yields CASSIPSGSGADTQYF. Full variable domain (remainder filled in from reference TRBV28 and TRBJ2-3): DVKVTQSSRYLVKRTGEKVFLECVQDMDHENMFWYRQDPGLGLRLIYFSYDVKMKEKGDIPEGYSVSREKKERFSLILESASTNQTSMYLCASSIPSGSGADTQYFGPGTRLTVL.

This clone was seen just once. DNA of the CDR3: TGTGCCAGCAGCTTTACTAGCGGGAGGGCCCGAGATACGCAGTATTTT. Residues: CASSFTSGRARDTQYF. This chain connects TRBV7-2 to TRBJ2-3, with 13 bases aligning to TRBD2. After removal of 3 bases from V and 5 bases from J, the junction contained 5 bases not matched to a gene. The CDR3 is 16 amino acids. Looked up from germline, CDR1 is SGHTA and CDR2 is FQGNSA.

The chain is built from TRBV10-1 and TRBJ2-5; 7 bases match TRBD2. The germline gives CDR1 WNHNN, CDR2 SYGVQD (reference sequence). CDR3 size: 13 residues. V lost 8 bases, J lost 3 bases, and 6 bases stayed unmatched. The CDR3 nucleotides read TGCGCCAGCTCCCCGAGCGGGAAAGAGACCCAGTACTTC. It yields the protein CASSPSGKETQYF.

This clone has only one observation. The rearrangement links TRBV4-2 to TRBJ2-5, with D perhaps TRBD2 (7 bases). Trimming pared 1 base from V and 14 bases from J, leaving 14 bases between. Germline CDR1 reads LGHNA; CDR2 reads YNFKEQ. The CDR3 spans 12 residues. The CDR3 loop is CASSQVGGVGYF. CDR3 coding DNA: TGTGCCAGCAGCCAAGTAGGGGGGGTGGGATACTTC.

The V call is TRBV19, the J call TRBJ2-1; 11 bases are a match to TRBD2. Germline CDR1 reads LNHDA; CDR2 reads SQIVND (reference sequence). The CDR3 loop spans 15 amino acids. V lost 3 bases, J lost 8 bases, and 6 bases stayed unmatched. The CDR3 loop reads CASSMGSGRADEQFF. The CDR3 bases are TGTGCCAGTAGTATGGGTAGCGGGAGGGCTGATGAGCAGTTCTTC.

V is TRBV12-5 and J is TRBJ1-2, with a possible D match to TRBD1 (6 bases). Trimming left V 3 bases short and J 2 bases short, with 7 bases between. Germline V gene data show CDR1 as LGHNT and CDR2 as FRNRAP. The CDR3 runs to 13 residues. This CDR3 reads CASGLGGNYGYTF. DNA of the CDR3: TGTGCTAGTGGTTTAGGGGGAAACTATGGCTACACCTTC.

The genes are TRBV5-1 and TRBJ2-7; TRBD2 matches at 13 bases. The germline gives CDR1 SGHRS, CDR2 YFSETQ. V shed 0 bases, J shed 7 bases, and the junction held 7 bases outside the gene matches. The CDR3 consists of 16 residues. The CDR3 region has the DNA TGCGCCAGCAGCTTGGAACTAGCGGGAGGGCCGTTAGAGCAGTACTTC. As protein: CASSLELAGGPLEQYF.

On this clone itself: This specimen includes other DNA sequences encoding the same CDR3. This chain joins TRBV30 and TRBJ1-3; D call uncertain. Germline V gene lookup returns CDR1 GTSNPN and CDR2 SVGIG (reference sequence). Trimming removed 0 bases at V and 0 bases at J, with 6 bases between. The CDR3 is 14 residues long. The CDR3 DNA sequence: TGTGCCTGGAGTGTAGGAGGCTCTGGAAACACCATATATTTT. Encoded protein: CAWSVGGSGNTIYF.

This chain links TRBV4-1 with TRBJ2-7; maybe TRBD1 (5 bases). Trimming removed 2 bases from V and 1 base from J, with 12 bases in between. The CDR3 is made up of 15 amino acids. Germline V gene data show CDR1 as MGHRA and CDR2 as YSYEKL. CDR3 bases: TGCGCCAGCAGCCAAACTGGGGCCCAGTCCTACGAGCAGTACGTC. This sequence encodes CASSQTGAQSYEQYV.

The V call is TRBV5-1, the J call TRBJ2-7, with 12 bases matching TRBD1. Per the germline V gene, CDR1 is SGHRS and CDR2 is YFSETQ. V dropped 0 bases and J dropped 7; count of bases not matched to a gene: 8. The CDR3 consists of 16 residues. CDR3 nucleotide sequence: TGCGCCAGCAGCTTGGTATGGGACAGGGGGCGTCGGGAGCAGTACTTC. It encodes CASSLVWDRGRREQYF.

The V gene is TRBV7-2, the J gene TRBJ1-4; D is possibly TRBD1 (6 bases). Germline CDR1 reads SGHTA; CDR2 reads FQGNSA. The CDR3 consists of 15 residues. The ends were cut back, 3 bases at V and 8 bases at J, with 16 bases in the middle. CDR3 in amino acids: CASSFNGGSVEKLFF. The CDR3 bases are TGTGCCAGCAGCTTTAATGGGGGCTCGGTGGAAAAACTGTTTTTT.

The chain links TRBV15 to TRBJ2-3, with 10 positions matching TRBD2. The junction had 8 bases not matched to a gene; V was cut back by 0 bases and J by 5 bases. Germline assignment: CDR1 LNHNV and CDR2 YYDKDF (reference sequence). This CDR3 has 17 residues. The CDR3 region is CATSRDHLAGVGDTQYF. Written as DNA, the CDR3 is TGTGCCACCAGCAGAGACCACCTAGCGGGAGTGGGAGATACGCAGTATTTT. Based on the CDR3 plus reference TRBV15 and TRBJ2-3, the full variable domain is DAMVIQNPRYQVTQFGKPVTLSCSQTLNHNVMYWYQQKSSQAPKLLFHYYDKDFNNEADTPDNFQSRRPNTSFCFLDIRSPGLGDTAMYLCATSRDHLAGVGDTQYFGPGTRLTVL.

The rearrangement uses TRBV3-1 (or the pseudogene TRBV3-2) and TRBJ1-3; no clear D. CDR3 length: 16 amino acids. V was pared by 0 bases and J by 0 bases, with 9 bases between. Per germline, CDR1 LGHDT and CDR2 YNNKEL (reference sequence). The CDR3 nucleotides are TGTGCCAGCAGCCAAGAGGCAGCGAGCTCTGGAAACACCATATATTTT. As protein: CASSQEAASSGNTIYF.

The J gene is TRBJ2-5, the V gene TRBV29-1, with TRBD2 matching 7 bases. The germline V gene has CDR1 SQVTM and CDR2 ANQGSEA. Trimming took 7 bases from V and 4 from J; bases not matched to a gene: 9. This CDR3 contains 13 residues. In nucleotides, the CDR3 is TGCAGCGCCTCAGTGGGACTAAGAGAGACCCAGTACTTC. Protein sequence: CSASVGLRETQYF.

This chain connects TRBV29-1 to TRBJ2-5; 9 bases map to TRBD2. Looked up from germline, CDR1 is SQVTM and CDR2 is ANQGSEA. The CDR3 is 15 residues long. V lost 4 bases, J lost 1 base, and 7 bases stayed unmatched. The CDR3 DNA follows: TGCAGCGTTGGGTCAAGCGGGAGGTCCCAAGAGACCCAGTACTTC. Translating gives CSVGSSGRSQETQYF.

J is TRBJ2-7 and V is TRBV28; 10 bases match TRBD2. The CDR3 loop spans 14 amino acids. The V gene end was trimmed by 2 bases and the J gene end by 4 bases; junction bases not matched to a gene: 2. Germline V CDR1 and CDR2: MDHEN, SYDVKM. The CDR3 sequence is CASSLLAGVYEQYF. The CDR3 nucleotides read TGTGCCAGCAGTTTACTAGCGGGAGTTTACGAGCAGTACTTC.

The CDR3 coding sequence is TGTGCCAGCAGCTTAACACAGTCTGGAAACACCATATATTTT. Translating it yields CASSLTQSGNTIYF. The rearrangement joins TRBV11-3 to TRBJ1-3; D uncertain. V was trimmed by 2 bases and J by 1 base, leaving 6 bases between them. Germline V gene data show CDR1 as SGHNT and CDR2 as YENEEA. This CDR3 has 14 residues.

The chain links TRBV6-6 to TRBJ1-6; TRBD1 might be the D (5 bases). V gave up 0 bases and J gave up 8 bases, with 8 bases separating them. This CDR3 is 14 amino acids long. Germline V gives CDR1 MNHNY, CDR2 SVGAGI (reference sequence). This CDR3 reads CASSYSGGDSPLHF. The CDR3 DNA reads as TGTGCCAGCAGTTACTCCGGGGGGGATTCACCCCTCCACTTT.

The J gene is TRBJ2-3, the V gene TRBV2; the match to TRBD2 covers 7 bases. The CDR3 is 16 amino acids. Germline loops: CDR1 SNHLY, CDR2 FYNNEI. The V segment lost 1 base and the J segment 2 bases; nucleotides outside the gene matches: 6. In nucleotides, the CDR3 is TGTGCCAGCAGTGAAGGGGGCGGGAGAGCCACAGATACGCAGTATTTT. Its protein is CASSEGGGRATDTQYF.

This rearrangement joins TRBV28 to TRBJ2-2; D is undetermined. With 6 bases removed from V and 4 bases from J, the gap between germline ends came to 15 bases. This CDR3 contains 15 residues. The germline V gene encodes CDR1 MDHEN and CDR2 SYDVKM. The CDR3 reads CASSPHKQSTGELFF. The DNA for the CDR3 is TGTGCCAGCAGCCCCCACAAACAGAGCACCGGGGAGCTGTTTTTT.

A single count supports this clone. The CDR3 coding sequence is TGTGCCAGCAGGCAGACAGGGGGGTACACTGAAGCTTTCTTT. It is translated as CASRQTGGYTEAFF. The genes are TRBV2 and TRBJ1-1, with 9 bases matching TRBD1. Germline lookup yields CDR1 SNHLY and CDR2 FYNNEI. The CDR3 sequence is 14 residues long. V was pared by 6 bases and J by 3 bases, with 5 bases of the junction left unmatched.

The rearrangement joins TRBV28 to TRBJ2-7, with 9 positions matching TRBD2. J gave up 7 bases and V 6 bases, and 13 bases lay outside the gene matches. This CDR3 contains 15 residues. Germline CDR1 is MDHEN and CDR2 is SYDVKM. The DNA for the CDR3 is TGTGCCAGCAGCCCCGTCGGCGGGAGGGCGCAAGAGCAGTACTTC. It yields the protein CASSPVGGRAQEQYF.

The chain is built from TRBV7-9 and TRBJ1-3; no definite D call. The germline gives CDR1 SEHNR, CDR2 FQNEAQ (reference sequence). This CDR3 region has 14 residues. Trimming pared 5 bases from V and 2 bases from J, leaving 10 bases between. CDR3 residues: CASSPGGPGNTIYF. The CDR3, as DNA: TGTGCCAGCAGCCCCGGTGGGCCTGGAAACACCATATATTTT.

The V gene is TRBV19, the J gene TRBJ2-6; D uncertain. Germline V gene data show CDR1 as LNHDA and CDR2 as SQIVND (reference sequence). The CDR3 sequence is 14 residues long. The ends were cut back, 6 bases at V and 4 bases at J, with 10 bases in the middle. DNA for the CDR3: TGTGCCAGTAGCTGGGCTGCCGGGGCCAACGTCCTGACTTTC. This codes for CASSWAAGANVLTF.

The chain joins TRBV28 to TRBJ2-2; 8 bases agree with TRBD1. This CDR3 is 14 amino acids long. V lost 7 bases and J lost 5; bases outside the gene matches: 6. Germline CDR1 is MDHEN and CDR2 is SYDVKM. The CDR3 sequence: CASKRQGRTGELFF. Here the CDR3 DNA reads TGTGCCAGCAAGAGACAGGGGAGAACCGGGGAGCTGTTTTTT.

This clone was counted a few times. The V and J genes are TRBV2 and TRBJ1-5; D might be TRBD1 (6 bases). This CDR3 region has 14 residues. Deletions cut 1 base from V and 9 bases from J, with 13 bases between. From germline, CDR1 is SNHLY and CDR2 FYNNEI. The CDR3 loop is CASSEVRVGGPQHF. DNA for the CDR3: TGTGCCAGCAGTGAAGTAAGGGTAGGGGGGCCCCAGCATTTT. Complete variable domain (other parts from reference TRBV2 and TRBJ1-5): EPEVTQTPSHQVTQMGQEVILRCVPISNHLYFYWYRQILGQKVEFLVSFYNNEISEKSEIFDDQFSVERPDGSNFTLKIRSTKLEDSAMYFCASSEVRVGGPQHFGDGTRLSIL.